This T cell receptor beta chain was sequenced during a study of blood T cells in healthy people across ages (dated by TCRdb to the mid-2010s). Looking at the study overall: In model experiments, template switching captured roughly one uniquely barcoded TCR beta cDNA molecule for every two T cells. To track age-related changes in TCR beta repertoire diversity, the study relied on deep sequencing normalized with unique cDNA molecular identifiers. The donors were divided into four age groups: young (average approximately 17 years), middle-aged (about 41), aged (about 56) and long-lived (about 80). To avoid experimental bias, donors of different ages were randomly spread across the sequencing lanes. Using the same blood draw, the study looked at two additional independent replicas of 1 million unique cDNA reads for two donors, one aged 18 to 30 and the other aged 80 or older. Study-wide findings and limitations: Observed TCR beta diversity per million T cells fell roughly linearly with age, and a significant reduction was already apparent by age roughly 40. Bulk unsorted PBMC profiling prevented conclusive comparison of naive and antigen-experienced compartments. Total diversity estimates from one million sequenced T cells were considered lower bounds and underestimates. Compared with the aged group, the long-lived group had more naive CD4+ T cells, fewer expanded clones and increased TCR diversity, suggesting age selection. Donor CMV infection status was unknown, potentially confounding age-related changes in expanded clonotypes. A strong correlation was found between observed TCR beta diversity and the percentage of naive T cells measured by flow cytometry.

As concerns this clonotype: No antigen is known for it. It has no much larger one-base neighbor in the sample; base qualities were not kept.

The library was prepared using 5' RACE. Sequencing took place on an Illumina HiSeq 2500. A second PCR of roughly 6 to 12 cycles was run with a J-beta primer mix and a sample-barcoded 5' primer. A unique molecular identifier was introduced onto each TCR beta cDNA molecule by a template-switch 5' adaptor carrying 12 random nucleotides. Each sample yielded at least 3 million CDR3-containing paired-end reads. First-strand cDNA was synthesized from all RNA with the Mint cDNA synthesis kit, primed by a TRBC-specific oligonucleotide. Following uracil-DNA glycosylase treatment, all cDNA underwent a first 18-cycle PCR with the universal primers M1SS and BC2_uni_R. On the authors' methods: For normalization, 1 million high-quality reads were randomly selected from each sample, with every read carrying a distinct molecular identifier. Reads with shared molecular identifiers were discarded instead of being binned into consensus sequences. CDR3 identification, clonotype clustering and error correction used MiTCR with a Q25 quality threshold and the strictest error-elimination algorithm. A nonparametric unseen species model using Euler transformation provided a lower-bound estimate of total TCR beta diversity. TCRdb handled the public reads itself, with Q25 trimming in fastp and clone calling in MiXCR, and kept productive beta chains. Entries that share a CDR3 protein sequence are merged under the most common genes and DNA. These V and J calls are TCRdb output, not the study's own analysis. Here the sample has about 640,000 distinct CDR3 sequences; roughly 53% occur a single time. The top ten clonotypes cover over 30% of the sample.

The donors were around 39 Caucasian individuals from Russia, aged roughly 6 to 90 years, who were systemically healthy. Each donor gave 9 to 10 milliliters of peripheral blood, collected into EDTA-treated Vacutainer tubes. PBMCs were isolated by Ficoll-Paque density-gradient centrifugation, with at least 6 million obtained per sample. Total RNA, at least 6 micrograms per sample, was extracted from PBMCs with Trizol reagent. For every donor, flow cytometry on a PBMC aliquot measured the percentage of naive CD45RAhigh/CD27high T cells. V lost 5 bases and J lost 6 bases; the stretch between them is 17 bases long. For CDR1 and CDR2, the germline V gene lists SGHRS and YFSETQ. Its CDR3 holds 14 amino acids, cysteine through phenylalanine. Only the CDR3 DNA is retained, 42 bases long and in frame from the first base.

The sequence was obtained from a man aged 55 to 70 in good health. The chain links TRBV5-1 with TRBJ1-2; the D gene is perhaps TRBD1, from 5 matching bases. Sequencing was carried out using blood. This receptor carries the CDR3 CASRLQGPGHGYTF. In nucleotides, the sequence is TGCGCCAGCAGGCTCCAGGGTCCCGGTCATGGCTACACCTTC.